The T cell receptor (beta chain) described here comes from a study of blood T cells in healthy people across ages. Findings and limits, study-wide: In these data, TCR beta diversity tracked strongly with naive T cell percentage.

A word on this clonotype: What it recognizes is unknown.

Primed by a sample-barcoded 5' primer and a J-beta primer mix, a second PCR proceeded for roughly 6 to 12 cycles. A 12-random-nucleotide template-switch adaptor tagged each cDNA molecule. TCRdb recomputed calls from the 5' RACE reads with MiXCR, one row per CDR3 protein. The sample records about 1,400,000 distinct CDR3 sequences, roughly 45% being singletons. Sequencing was carried out using blood. This TCR was recovered from a woman younger than 30 in good health.

The CDR3 sequence: CASSQDWFYPYNEQFF. The CDR3 DNA follows: TGTGCCAGCAGCCAAGATTGGTTCTACCCCTACAATGAGCAGTTCTTC. The chain recombines TRBV3-1 with TRBJ2-1; D is ambiguous. Germline V gene lookup returns CDR1 LGHDT and CDR2 YNNKEL (reference sequence). V lost 0 bases, J lost 2 bases, and 11 bases lay in between. The CDR3 contains 16 residues.